A single sample gave rise to the 27 T cell receptor beta chains below, sequenced in a study of long-term antiretroviral therapy in people with HIV. immunoSEQ v3.0 was run at survey level. Generated by immunoSEQ multiplex PCR, the TCRdb table keeps only in-frame clones and is missing some. The repertoire holds 28,000 or so clones, with 75% to 90% as singletons. Sample: unsorted PBMCs, taken 0.8 years before starting antiretroviral therapy. The receptors originated from a man between 18 and 29 years old with HIV.

This sequence joins TRBV2 and TRBJ2-1; D possibly corresponds to TRBD2 (5 bases). This CDR3 comprises 16 residues. The germline V gene has CDR1 SNHLY and CDR2 FYNNEI. V lost 5 bases to trimming and J lost 8 bases, with 22 bases between them. CDR3 sequence (DNA): TGTGCCAGCAGTCCCCTAGCTTCGGGCCCTTCGGATGAGCAGTTCTTC. Encoded protein: CASSPLASGPSDEQFF.

J is TRBJ2-3 and V is TRBV7-2; weak D call: TRBD2 (6 bases). The germline V gene encodes CDR1 SGHTA and CDR2 FQGNSA. Between the trimmed V and J ends, which lost 1 base and 4 bases, there was a span of 12 bases. This CDR3 has 15 residues. The DNA of the CDR3 is TGTGCCAGCAGCTTAGAACTAGCTGATGCAGATACGCAGTATTTT. Amino acid sequence: CASSLELADADTQYF.

The CDR3 DNA is TGTGCCAGCAGCGACGGGTCCCGGGGTGGAACAGATACGCAGTATTTT. This codes for CASSDGSRGGTDTQYF. This rearrangement joins TRBV9 to TRBJ2-3; D is perhaps TRBD2 (5 bases). The V end was cut by 3 bases, the J end by 3 bases, with 17 bases between. The CDR3 runs to 16 residues. CDR1 is SGDLS and CDR2 is YYNGEE in the germline V gene. Full variable domain (missing parts from reference TRBV9 and TRBJ2-3): DSGVTQTPKHLITATGQRVTLRCSPRSGDLSVYWYQQSLDQGLQFLIQYYNGEERAKGNILERFSAQQFPDLHSELNLSSLELGDSALYFCASSDGSRGGTDTQYFGPGTRLTVL.

V and J are TRBV21-1 and TRBJ2-7. TRBV21-1 is termed a pseudogene. The CDR3 extends over 14 amino acids. Here the CDR3 reads CASSKNCDPYEQYF. The CDR3 DNA follows: TGTGCCAGCAGCAAAAACTGCGACCCCTACGAGCAGTACTTC.

This clone was recorded a few times. The rearrangement links TRBV7-8 to TRBJ2-7; D gene uncertain. V lost 3 bases to trimming and J lost 3 bases, with 9 bases between them. The germline V gene encodes CDR1 SGHVS and CDR2 FQNEAQ. CDR3 size: 13 residues. The CDR3 region has the DNA TGTGCCAGCAGCTTTAGTCGTGGCTACGAGCAGTACTTC. The encoded protein is CASSFSRGYEQYF.

The sample holds one count of this clone. V is TRBV6-5 and J is TRBJ2-1; D remains ambiguous. The CDR3 consists of 15 residues. Germline V gives CDR1 MNHEY, CDR2 SVGAGI. Trimming left V 2 bases short and J 4 bases short, with 12 bases between. The CDR3 here is CASSYGWLGYNEQFF. The CDR3 DNA follows: TGTGCCAGCAGTTACGGATGGCTTGGGTACAATGAGCAGTTCTTC.

The DNA of the CDR3 is TGTGCCAGCAGACCTTCACCGGGCCTGTCCTGGAGGACCCAGTACTTC. It specifies CASRPSPGLSWRTQYF. The chain uses TRBV2 and TRBJ2-5; D remains unclear. The CDR3 covers 16 residues. The V end was cut by 6 bases, the J end by 7 bases, with 24 bases between. Germline CDR1 and CDR2: SNHLY and FYNNEI.

This clone occurred once. The chain has TRBV18 and TRBJ2-7; D may match TRBD1 or TRBD2 (5 bases each). Germline V gives CDR1 KGHSH, CDR2 LQKENI. Trimming cost V 1 base and J 2 bases, with 12 bases left between them. This CDR3 region has 15 residues. The CDR3 bases are TGTGCCAGCTCACCACTTGGGACGGGGACCTACGAGCAGTACTTC. Protein sequence: CASSPLGTGTYEQYF.

The V and J genes are TRBV6-5 and TRBJ1-1; 8 bases map to TRBD1. CDR1 is MNHEY and CDR2 is SVGAGI in the germline V gene. This CDR3 has 14 amino acids. The V gene end was trimmed by 6 bases and the J gene end by 5 bases; junction bases not matched to a gene: 8. The CDR3 spells CASSTVRGLTEAFF. CDR3 coding DNA: TGTGCCAGCAGCACAGTCAGGGGGCTAACTGAAGCTTTCTTT.

This chain's CDR3 is CASSAPGDAFF. CDR3 DNA: TGTGCCAGCAGTGCCCCAGGTGACGCTTTCTTT. The rearrangement joins TRBV6-1 to TRBJ1-1; unclear D gene. Germline CDR1 MNHNS, CDR2 SASEGT. The V and J ends lost 4 bases and 11 bases respectively, with 11 bases between them. The CDR3 contains 11 residues.

This clone was detected only a few times. The CDR3 DNA reads as TGTGCCAGTAGTATGGCAGTTACCGGGGAGCTGTTTTTT. The encoded protein is CASSMAVTGELFF. The chain couples TRBV19 to TRBJ2-2; D uncertain. Trimming pared 3 bases from V and 5 bases from J, leaving 7 bases between. The CDR3 extends over 13 amino acids. The germline V gene encodes CDR1 LNHDA and CDR2 SQIVND (reference sequence).

The chain links TRBV5-1 to TRBJ1-1, with TRBD1 as a possible D gene (6 bases). CDR1 SGHRS and CDR2 YFSETQ come from the germline V gene. Trimming stripped 0 bases from V and 0 bases from J, with 15 bases between. The CDR3 extends over 17 amino acids. The CDR3 nucleotides read TGCGCCAGCAGCTTGGGATGGAGGGGGGGGATGAACACTGAAGCTTTCTTT. This gives the protein CASSLGWRGGMNTEAFF.

J is TRBJ2-7 and V is TRBV12-5, with D uncertain. The CDR3 is 12 amino acids. The V and J ends lost 1 base and 3 bases respectively, with 4 bases between them. Looked up from germline, CDR1 is LGHNT and CDR2 is FRNRAP. The CDR3: CASGLDDYEQYF. The CDR3 nucleotides read TGTGCTAGTGGTTTGGACGACTACGAGCAGTACTTC.

This clone was found once. The chain combines TRBV27 with TRBJ2-5, with TRBD2 matching over 12 bases. With V trimmed by 6 bases and J by 4 bases, 3 bases remained unmatched. Germline V gene lookup returns CDR1 MNHEY and CDR2 SMNVEV (reference sequence). This CDR3 region has 14 residues. The CDR3 DNA reads as TGTGCCAGCAGGCCTAGCGGGGGGGTAGAGACCCAGTACTTC. Translation: CASRPSGGVETQYF.

This chain connects TRBV19 to TRBJ2-3; 13 nucleotides align to TRBD2. Germline CDR1 is LNHDA and CDR2 is SQIVND (reference sequence). The CDR3 length is 15 residues. V trimming: 6 bases; J trimming: 6 bases; junction bases outside the gene matches: 6. In DNA form, the CDR3 reads TGTGCCAGTAGGACTAGCGGGGGGAGAAGGGATACGCAGTATTTT. It codes for CASRTSGGRRDTQYF.

The CDR3 reads CASSFTGFEQFF. The CDR3, as DNA: TGTGCCAGCAGCTTTACAGGGTTTGAGCAGTTCTTC. The chain couples TRBV11-2 to TRBJ2-1, with D possibly TRBD1 on 6 matching bases. Trimming pared 3 bases from V and 9 bases from J, leaving 9 bases between. The CDR3 runs to 12 residues. Germline V gives CDR1 SGHAT, CDR2 FQNNGV.

The J gene is TRBJ1-5, the V gene TRBV18; D is ambiguous. Germline V lookup: CDR1 KGHSH, CDR2 LQKENI. V was cut by 6 bases and J by 4 bases, with 10 bases left in between. This CDR3 spans 13 amino acids. CDR3 sequence reads: CASSGSQNQPQHF. CDR3 DNA: TGTGCCAGCTCCGGATCCCAGAATCAGCCCCAGCATTTT.

V gene TRBV6-1 combines with J gene TRBJ2-3; TRBD2 agrees at 7 bases. The CDR3 runs 15 residues. The V gene's germline CDR1 is MNHNS and CDR2 SASEGT. V gave up 6 bases and J gave up 1 base; unmatched junction bases: 7. In DNA, the CDR3 is TGTGCCAGCAGGATGACTAGCTTCGGCACAGATACGCAGTATTTT. Translating gives CASRMTSFGTDTQYF.

This clone was seen a handful of times. The J gene is TRBJ1-2, the V gene TRBV19, with TRBD1 identical over 8 bases. J was trimmed by 1 base and V by 10 bases; bases with no gene match: 8. Germline-derived CDR1 and CDR2 are LNHDA and SQIVND (reference sequence). CDR3 size: 14 residues. DNA for the CDR3: TGTGCCACCCACGGGACAGGCGATAACTATGGCTACACCTTC. As protein: CATHGTGDNYGYTF. Full variable domain (missing parts from reference TRBV19 and TRBJ1-2): DGGITQSPKYLFRKEGQNVTLSCEQNLNHDAMYWYRQDPGQGLRLIYYSQIVNDFQKGDIAEGYSVSREKKESFPLTVTSAQKNPTAFYLCATHGTGDNYGYTFGSGTRLTVV.

J is TRBJ1-2 and V is TRBV19; tentatively, D is TRBD1 (5 bases). Deletions cut 5 bases from V and 5 bases from J, with 12 bases between. This CDR3 comprises 13 residues. The germline V gene encodes CDR1 LNHDA and CDR2 SQIVND (reference sequence). The CDR3 loop is CASSRGEAYGYTF. CDR3 coding DNA: TGTGCCAGTAGTCGGGGCGAAGCTTATGGCTACACCTTC.

This clone was seen just once. The chain uses TRBV6-1 and TRBJ2-5; D may match TRBD1 or TRBD2 (6 bases each). The ends were cut back, 0 bases at V and 7 bases at J, with 12 bases in the middle. The CDR3 has 14 residues. Germline CDR1 is MNHNS and CDR2 is SASEGT. The CDR3 spells CASSEAGGLGTQYF. CDR3 DNA sequence: TGTGCCAGCAGTGAAGCAGGGGGGCTTGGGACCCAGTACTTC.

The J gene is TRBJ1-1, the V gene TRBV4-2; TRBD1 matches 9 bases. The CDR3 has 14 amino acids. Per the germline V gene, CDR1 is LGHNA and CDR2 is YNFKEQ. J gave up 3 bases and V 3 bases, and 2 bases lay outside the gene matches. The CDR3 DNA is TGTGCCAGCAGCCATAGGACAGGGGACACTGAAGCTTTCTTT. Its translation is CASSHRTGDTEAFF.

This sequence joins TRBV6-1 and TRBJ2-3; 10 bases align to TRBD1. This CDR3 contains 15 residues. Germline CDR1 and CDR2: MNHNS and SASEGT. With V trimmed by 5 bases and J by 2 bases, 4 bases remained unmatched. The CDR3 nucleotides are TGTGCCAGCAGTATGACAGGGGGCATCACAGATACGCAGTATTTT. Amino acids: CASSMTGGITDTQYF.

The rearrangement uses TRBV19 and TRBJ1-2; TRBD1 agrees at 7 bases. After removal of 11 bases from V and 2 bases from J, the junction contained 14 bases not matched to a gene. The CDR3 has 15 residues. Germline V gene lookup returns CDR1 LNHDA and CDR2 SQIVND (reference sequence). The CDR3 protein is CAAHRDSKINYGYTF. DNA for the CDR3: TGTGCCGCACACCGGGACAGCAAGATAAACTATGGCTACACCTTC. Based on the CDR3 plus reference TRBV19 and TRBJ1-2, the full variable domain is DGGITQSPKYLFRKEGQNVTLSCEQNLNHDAMYWYRQDPGQGLRLIYYSQIVNDFQKGDIAEGYSVSREKKESFPLTVTSAQKNPTAFYLCAAHRDSKINYGYTFGSGTRLTVV.

The rearrangement joins TRBV6-5 to TRBJ2-7; no clear D. Germline V gene sequence: CDR1 MNHEY, CDR2 SVGAGI. This CDR3 spans 14 amino acids. Trimming took off 2 bases at V and 3 bases at J, with 11 bases between the two ends. The DNA of the CDR3 is TGTGCCAGCAGTTACCAGACCCGACGCTACGAGCAGTACTTC. It encodes CASSYQTRRYEQYF.

In this sample, this clone turned up once. The chain uses TRBV11-3 and TRBJ2-3, with TRBD2 matching 14 bases. J was trimmed by 4 bases and V by 5 bases; bases with no gene match: 11. The CDR3 covers 18 residues. Germline V gene data show CDR1 as SGHNT and CDR2 as YENEEA. The CDR3 nucleotides are TGTGCCAGCAGCCCCGGGACTAGCGGGAGTATGGGTTCAGATACGCAGTATTTT. Translated, it gives CASSPGTSGSMGSDTQYF.

The chain carries TRBV25-1 and TRBJ2-1; TRBD2 matches at 9 bases. CDR1 is MGHDK and CDR2 is SYGVNS in the germline V gene. The junction had 12 bases not matched to a gene; V was cut back by 2 bases and J by 7 bases. CDR3 length: 17 amino acids. CDR3 amino acids: CASSETRGVAGVNEQFF. Written as DNA, the CDR3 is TGTGCCAGCAGTGAAACCCGGGGAGTAGCGGGAGTAAATGAGCAGTTCTTC.